These 16 T cell receptor beta chains were sequenced from one sample in a study of OX40 agonist ivuxolimab in advanced cancers. The method was immunoSEQ multiplex PCR; TCRdb's version includes in-frame clones alone and lacks a portion of them. The profile shows under 75,000 clones, about 86% of them singletons. The sample consisted of CD4+ or CD8+ T cells sorted from blood, taken in a trial of the OX40 agonist ivuxolimab. These receptor sequences come from an adult with an advanced solid tumor such as melanoma, head and neck, liver or kidney cancer.

This clone has more than one count but fewer than ten. The chain combines TRBV11-2 with TRBJ2-7; 7 positions match TRBD2. The CDR3 is 13 amino acids. V lost 3 bases and J lost 1; bases outside the gene matches: 0. Looked up from germline, CDR1 is SGHAT and CDR2 is FQNNGV. The CDR3 region is CASSFGGSYEQYF. The CDR3, as DNA: TGTGCCAGCAGCTTCGGGGGGTCCTACGAGCAGTACTTC.

The chain has TRBV9 and TRBJ1-6; perhaps TRBD1 as D (6 bases). The CDR3 is 14 amino acids. The V end was cut by 2 bases, the J end by 8 bases, with 11 bases between. CDR1 SGDLS and CDR2 YYNGEE come from the germline V gene. The CDR3 spells CASSVRQDDSPLHF. CDR3 DNA: TGTGCCAGCAGCGTCCGACAGGACGATTCACCCCTCCACTTT.

This sequence joins TRBV6-1 and TRBJ1-2; D perhaps matches TRBD1 (5 bases). Germline V gene data show CDR1 as MNHNS and CDR2 as SASEGT. This CDR3 contains 15 residues. The V gene lost 5 bases and the J gene lost 3 bases, with 16 bases spanning the gap. The CDR3 sequence: CASSKDRSGDYGYTF. The CDR3 DNA reads TGTGCCAGCAGTAAAGACAGATCCGGCGACTATGGCTACACCTTC.

The chain joins TRBV18 to TRBJ1-4; the match to TRBD1 covers 12 bases. Germline V gene data show CDR1 as KGHSH and CDR2 as LQKENI. CDR3 length: 16 amino acids. V lost 0 bases to trimming and J lost 7 bases; unmatched junction nucleotides: 3. The CDR3 spells CASSPPGQGAREKLFF. As DNA, the CDR3 is TGTGCCAGCTCACCACCGGGACAGGGGGCGCGTGAAAAACTGTTTTTT.

J is TRBJ2-1 and V is TRBV30; no definite D call. Germline values: CDR1 GTSNPN, CDR2 SVGIG (reference sequence). V was cut by 3 bases and J by 0 bases, with 6 bases left in between. There are 13 residues in the CDR3. The CDR3 here is CAWSRSSYNEQFF. The CDR3, as DNA: TGTGCCTGGAGCAGGAGCTCCTACAATGAGCAGTTCTTC.

This clone ranks as medium-sized. The chain joins TRBV7-2 to TRBJ1-2, with 9 bases matching TRBD1. The junction had 8 bases not matched to a gene; V was cut back by 4 bases and J by 5 bases. Germline values: CDR1 SGHTA, CDR2 FQGNSA. There are 15 residues in the CDR3. The CDR3, as DNA: TGTGCCAGCAGCTCAAACCCAGGACAGGGGTATGGCTACACCTTC. Translation gives CASSSNPGQGYGYTF.

The V gene is TRBV5-8, the J gene TRBJ1-5; D perhaps matches TRBD1 (5 bases). Looked up from germline, CDR1 is SGHTS and CDR2 is YDEGEE. Between the trimmed V and J ends, which lost 4 bases and 1 base, there was a span of 12 bases. CDR3 length: 15 residues. DNA of the CDR3: TGTGCCAGCAGCCGGGGCATAAGGAGCAATCAGCCCCAGCATTTT. This codes for CASSRGIRSNQPQHF.

This chain links TRBV10-3 with TRBJ2-7, with a possible D match to TRBD1 (6 bases). Germline V gene data show CDR1 as ENHRY and CDR2 as SYGVKD. The CDR3 runs to 13 residues. V lost 4 bases and J lost 4, with 11 bases in between. The CDR3 reads CAISADREYEQYF. CDR3 in DNA: TGTGCCATCAGTGCGGACAGAGAATACGAGCAGTACTTC.

This rearrangement joins TRBV5-4 to TRBJ2-1, with TRBD1 matching 7 bases. With V trimmed by 5 bases and J by 2 bases, 4 bases remained unmatched. The CDR3 runs to 14 residues. Germline V gives CDR1 SGHNT, CDR2 YYREEE (reference sequence). The CDR3 spells CASRPGTAYNEQFF. The CDR3 region has the DNA TGTGCCAGCAGGCCCGGGACAGCCTACAATGAGCAGTTCTTC.

The rearrangement uses TRBV5-5 and TRBJ2-7; D is ambiguous. This CDR3 has 14 residues. The ends were cut back, 7 bases at V and 0 bases at J, with 14 bases in the middle. The germline CDR1 and CDR2 sequences are SGHKS and YYEKEE (reference sequence). CDR3 in amino acids: CASGPSTPSYEQYF. DNA of the CDR3: TGTGCCAGCGGTCCCTCGACCCCCTCCTACGAGCAGTACTTC.

This clone occurred a few times. The chain combines TRBV6-5 with TRBJ1-5; D remains ambiguous. Germline values: CDR1 MNHEY, CDR2 SVGAGI. Trimming pared 2 bases from V and 7 bases from J, leaving 12 bases between. The CDR3 runs 14 residues. CDR3 DNA sequence: TGTGCCAGCAGTTACCCATCTCCGGGGCAGCCCCAGCATTTT. It encodes CASSYPSPGQPQHF.

V is TRBV5-1 and J is TRBJ2-7; D possibly corresponds to TRBD2 (5 bases). The germline CDR1 and CDR2 sequences are SGHRS and YFSETQ. Trimming removed 0 bases at V and 2 bases at J, with 9 bases between. This CDR3 has 14 residues. The CDR3 DNA reads TGCGCCAGCAGCTTGGCCGTGGGAGCCTACGAGCAGTACTTC. It translates to CASSLAVGAYEQYF.

The chain recombines TRBV19 with TRBJ1-6; D uncertain. The length of the CDR3 is 13 residues. CDR1 LNHDA and CDR2 SQIVND come from the germline V gene (reference sequence). Deletions cut 5 bases from V and 9 bases from J, with 11 bases between. The CDR3 here is CASSGGLFSPLHF. CDR3 DNA: TGTGCCAGTAGTGGCGGGTTGTTTTCACCCCTCCACTTT.

This chain connects TRBV29-1 to TRBJ2-5; 10 bases are shared with TRBD1. Germline values: CDR1 SQVTM, CDR2 ANQGSEA. This CDR3 comprises 15 residues. Losses at the gene ends were 7 bases for V and 0 bases for J; bases not matched to a gene: 8. This chain's CDR3 is CSAGTGDSYQETQYF. CDR3 nucleotides: TGCAGCGCAGGGACAGGGGACTCCTACCAAGAGACCCAGTACTTC.

The CDR3 here is CATGQGGGGAEAFF. CDR3 nucleotides: TGTGCCACCGGACAGGGGGGGGGTGGCGCTGAAGCTTTCTTT. The rearrangement joins TRBV19 to TRBJ1-1; TRBD1 aligns across 10 bases. The V segment lost 10 bases and the J segment 6 bases; nucleotides outside the gene matches: 11. Germline V CDR1 and CDR2: LNHDA, SQIVND (reference sequence). The CDR3 consists of 14 residues.

The chain carries TRBV18 and TRBJ2-7; 9 nucleotides line up with TRBD1. The junction had 1 base not matched to a gene; V was cut back by 3 bases and J by 1 base. CDR3 length equals 14 residues. Per germline, CDR1 KGHSH and CDR2 LQKENI. Here the CDR3 DNA reads TGTGCCAGCTCACCTGGGACAGGGTCCTACGAGCAGTACTTC. This sequence encodes CASSPGTGSYEQYF.